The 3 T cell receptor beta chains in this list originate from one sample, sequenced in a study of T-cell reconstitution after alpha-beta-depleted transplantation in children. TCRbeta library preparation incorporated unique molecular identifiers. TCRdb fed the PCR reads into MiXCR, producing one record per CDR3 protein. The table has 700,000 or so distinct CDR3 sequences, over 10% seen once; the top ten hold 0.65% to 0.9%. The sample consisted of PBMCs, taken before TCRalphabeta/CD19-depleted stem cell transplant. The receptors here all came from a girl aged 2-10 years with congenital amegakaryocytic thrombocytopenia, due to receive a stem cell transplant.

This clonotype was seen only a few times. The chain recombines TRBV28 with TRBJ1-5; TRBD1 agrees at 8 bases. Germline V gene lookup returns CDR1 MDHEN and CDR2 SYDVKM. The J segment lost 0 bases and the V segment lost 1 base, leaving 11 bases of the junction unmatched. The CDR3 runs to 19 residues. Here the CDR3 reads CASSLFLGQAKYSNQPQHF. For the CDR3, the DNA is TGTGCCAGCAGTTTATTCCTGGGACAGGCTAAATATAGCAATCAGCCCCAGCATTTT.

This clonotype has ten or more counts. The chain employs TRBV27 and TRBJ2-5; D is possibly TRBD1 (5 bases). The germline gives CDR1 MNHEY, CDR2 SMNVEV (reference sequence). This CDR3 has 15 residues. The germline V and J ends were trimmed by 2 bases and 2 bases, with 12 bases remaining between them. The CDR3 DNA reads TGTGCCAGCAGTTTACTAGGGGCGGAGCAAGAGACCCAGTACTTC. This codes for CASSLLGAEQETQYF.

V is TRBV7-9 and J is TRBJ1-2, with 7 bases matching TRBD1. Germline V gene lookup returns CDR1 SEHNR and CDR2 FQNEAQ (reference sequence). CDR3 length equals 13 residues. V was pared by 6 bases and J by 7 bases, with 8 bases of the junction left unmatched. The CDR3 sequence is CASSRDRVSGYTF. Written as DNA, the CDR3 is TGTGCCAGCAGTAGAGACAGGGTCTCTGGCTACACCTTC.